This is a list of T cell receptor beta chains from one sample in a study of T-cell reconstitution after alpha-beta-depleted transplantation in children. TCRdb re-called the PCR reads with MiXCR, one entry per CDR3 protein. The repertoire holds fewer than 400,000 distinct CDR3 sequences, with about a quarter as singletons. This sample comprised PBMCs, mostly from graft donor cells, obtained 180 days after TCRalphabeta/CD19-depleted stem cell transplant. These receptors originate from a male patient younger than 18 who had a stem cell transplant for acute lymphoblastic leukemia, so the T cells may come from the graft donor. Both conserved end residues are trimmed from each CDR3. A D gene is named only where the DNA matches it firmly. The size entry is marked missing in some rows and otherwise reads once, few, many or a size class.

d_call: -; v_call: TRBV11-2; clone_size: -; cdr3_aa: ASIPIGILFNEQF
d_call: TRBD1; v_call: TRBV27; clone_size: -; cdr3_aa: ASSLAGGLTNYGYT
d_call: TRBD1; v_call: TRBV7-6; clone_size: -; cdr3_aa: ASSQDRENEQF
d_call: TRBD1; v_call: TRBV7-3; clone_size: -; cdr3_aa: ASSRQGLQNIQY
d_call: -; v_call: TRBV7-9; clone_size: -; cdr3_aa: ASSSGNVYEQY
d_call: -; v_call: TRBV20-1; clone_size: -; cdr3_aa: SVRTGELF
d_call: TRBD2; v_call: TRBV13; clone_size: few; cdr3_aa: ASSLATSRQETQY
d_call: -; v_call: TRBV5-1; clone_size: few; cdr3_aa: ASSAPSGSSYEQY
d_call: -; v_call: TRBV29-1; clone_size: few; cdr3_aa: SPTRVGEKLF
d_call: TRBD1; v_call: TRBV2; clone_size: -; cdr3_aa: ASSEDRYSVGYT
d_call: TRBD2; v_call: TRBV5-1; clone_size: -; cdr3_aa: ASSLSGGTPDTQY
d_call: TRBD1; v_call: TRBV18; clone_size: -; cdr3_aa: ASSPQGASPNTGELF
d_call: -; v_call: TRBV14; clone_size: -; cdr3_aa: ASSQTNIQY
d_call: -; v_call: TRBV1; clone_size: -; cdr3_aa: TSSPTSSTSGWSYEQY
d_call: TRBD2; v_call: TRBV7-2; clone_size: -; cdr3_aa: ASSLRTSGNYEQY
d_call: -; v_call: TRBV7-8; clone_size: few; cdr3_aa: ASSSRQGGTEAF
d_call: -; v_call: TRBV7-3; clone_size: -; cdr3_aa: ASTPRRGDTQY
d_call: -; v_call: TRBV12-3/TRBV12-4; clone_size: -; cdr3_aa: ASRPRGRTWSSYNEQF
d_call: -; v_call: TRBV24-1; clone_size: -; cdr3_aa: ATSKQRTQY
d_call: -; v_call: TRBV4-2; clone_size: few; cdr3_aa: ASSRRRDGAYEQY
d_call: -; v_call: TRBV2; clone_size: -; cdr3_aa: ASIWGAVNTEAF
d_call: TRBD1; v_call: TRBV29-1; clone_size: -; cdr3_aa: SGDRGRGDTQY
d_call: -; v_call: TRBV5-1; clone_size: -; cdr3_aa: ASSIPSTDTQY
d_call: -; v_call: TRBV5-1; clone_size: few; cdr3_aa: ASSSKTVAYEQY
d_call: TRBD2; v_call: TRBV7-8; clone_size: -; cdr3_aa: ASSRRTSGKEGQF
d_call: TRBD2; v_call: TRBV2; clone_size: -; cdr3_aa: ASRVNPGTSRFYEQY
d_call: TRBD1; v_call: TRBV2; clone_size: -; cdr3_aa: ASSPGTAWEQY
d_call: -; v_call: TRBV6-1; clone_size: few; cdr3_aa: ASSSGGPFRRGYT
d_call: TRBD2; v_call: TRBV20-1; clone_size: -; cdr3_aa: SASRSGRAYNEQF
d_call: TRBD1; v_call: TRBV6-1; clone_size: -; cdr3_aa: ASSRGTVNTEAF
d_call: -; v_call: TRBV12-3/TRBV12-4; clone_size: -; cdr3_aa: ASSPRDFNQPQH
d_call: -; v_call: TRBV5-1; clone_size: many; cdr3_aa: ASSFSGGQETQY
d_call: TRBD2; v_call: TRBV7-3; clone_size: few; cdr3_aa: ASSSIAGGYNEQF
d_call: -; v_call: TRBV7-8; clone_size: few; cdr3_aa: ASSLAWTDSYEQY
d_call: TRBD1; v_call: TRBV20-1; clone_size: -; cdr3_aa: SASNRGYEQY
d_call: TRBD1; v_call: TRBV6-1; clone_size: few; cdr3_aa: ASSPQDRGNEQY
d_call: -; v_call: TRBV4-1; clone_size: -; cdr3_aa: ASSQAPRPTDTQY
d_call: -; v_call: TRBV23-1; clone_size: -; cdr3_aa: ASSISQDQETQY
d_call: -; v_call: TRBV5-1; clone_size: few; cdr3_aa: ASSLSQGMNTEAF
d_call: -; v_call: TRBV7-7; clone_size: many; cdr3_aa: ASSFSRVHHPQF
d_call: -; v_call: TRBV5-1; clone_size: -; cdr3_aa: ASSPFQQGLAYEQY
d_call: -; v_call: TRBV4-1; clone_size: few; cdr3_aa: ASSSRSGNNEQF
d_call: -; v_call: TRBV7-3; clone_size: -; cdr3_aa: ASSLSREHPYEQY
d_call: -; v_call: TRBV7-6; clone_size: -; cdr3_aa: ASSFGELGEQF
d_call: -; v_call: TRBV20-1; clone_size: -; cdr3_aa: SAGLGSYEQY
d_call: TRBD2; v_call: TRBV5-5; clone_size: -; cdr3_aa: ASSPGLADSYEQY
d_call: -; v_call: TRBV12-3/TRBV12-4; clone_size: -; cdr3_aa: ASSLGAVRNEKLF
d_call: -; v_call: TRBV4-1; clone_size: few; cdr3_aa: ASSQVGRKYNEQF
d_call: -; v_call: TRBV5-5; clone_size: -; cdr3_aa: ASSLGGDPGETQY
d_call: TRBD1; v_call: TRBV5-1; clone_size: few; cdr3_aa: ASSFPSAGTANQPQH
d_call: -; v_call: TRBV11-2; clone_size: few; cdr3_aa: ASSSRPTVQPQH